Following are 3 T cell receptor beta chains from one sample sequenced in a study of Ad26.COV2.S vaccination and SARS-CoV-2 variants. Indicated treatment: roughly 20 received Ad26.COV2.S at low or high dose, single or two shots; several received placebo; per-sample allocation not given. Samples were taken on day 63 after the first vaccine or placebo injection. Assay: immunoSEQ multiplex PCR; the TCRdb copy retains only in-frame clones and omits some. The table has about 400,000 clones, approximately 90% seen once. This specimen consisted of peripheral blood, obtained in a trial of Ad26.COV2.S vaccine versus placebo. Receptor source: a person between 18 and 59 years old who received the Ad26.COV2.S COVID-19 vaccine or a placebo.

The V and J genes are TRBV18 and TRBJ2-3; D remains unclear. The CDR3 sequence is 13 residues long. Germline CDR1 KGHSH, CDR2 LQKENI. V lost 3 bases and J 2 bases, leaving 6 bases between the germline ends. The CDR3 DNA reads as TGTGCCAGCTCACCCCAAGACACAGATACGCAGTATTTT. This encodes CASSPQDTDTQYF.

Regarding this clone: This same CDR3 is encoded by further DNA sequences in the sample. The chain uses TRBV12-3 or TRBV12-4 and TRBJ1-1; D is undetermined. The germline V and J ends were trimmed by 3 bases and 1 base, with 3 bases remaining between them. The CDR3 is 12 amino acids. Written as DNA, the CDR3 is TGTGCCAGCAGTTTGGAGAACACTGAAGCTTTCTTT. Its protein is CASSLENTEAFF.

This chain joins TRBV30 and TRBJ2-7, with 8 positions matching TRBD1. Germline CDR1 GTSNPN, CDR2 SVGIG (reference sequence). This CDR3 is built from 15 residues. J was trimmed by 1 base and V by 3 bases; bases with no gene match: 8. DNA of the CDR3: TGTGCCTGGAGGCCGTCAGGGGGCTCTTCCTACGAGCAGTACTTC. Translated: CAWRPSGGSSYEQYF. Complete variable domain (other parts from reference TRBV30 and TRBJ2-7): SQTIHQWPATLVQPVGSPLSLECTVEGTSNPNLYWYRQAAGRGLQLLFYSVGIGQISSEVPQNLSASRPQDRQFILSSKKLLLSDSGFYLCAWRPSGGSSYEQYFGPGTRLTVT.